This T cell receptor beta chain was profiled in a study of blood T cells in healthy people across ages. This clonotype appeared a single time. What it recognizes is unknown. CDR1 and CDR2 (germline): MGHRA, YSYEKL. V lost 4 bases, J lost 7 bases, and 6 bases stayed unmatched. CDR3 length: 14 residues. With a J-beta primer mix and a sample-barcoded 5' primer, a second PCR ran roughly 6 to 11 cycles. Each TCR beta cDNA got a 12-nucleotide random molecular identifier. TCRdb itself ran the 5' RACE reads through MiXCR, one entry per CDR3 protein. The sample includes 800,000 to 950,000 distinct CDR3 sequences, approximately 35% of them seen just once. Overall study findings and caveats: Fewer expanded clones and more diversity marked long-lived versus aged donors.

This clonotype was sampled from a young man in good health. The V gene is TRBV4-1, the J gene TRBJ2-2; TRBD1 matches 7 bases. Sequencing was performed on blood. CDR3 coding DNA: TGCGCCAGCAGCCCCCCGGACAGGATCGGGGAGCTGTTTTTT. Translation: CASSPPDRIGELFF.